The count of the clone carrying this T cell receptor beta chain is one. This record comes from a study of blood T cell repertoires in COVID-19. From germline, CDR1 is LNHDA and CDR2 SQIVND (reference sequence). The V and J ends lost 5 bases and 1 base respectively, with 9 bases between them. There are 14 residues in the CDR3. Clones were read by immunoSEQ multiplex PCR, and TCRdb kept only the in-frame ones, dropping some. The repertoire has approximately 270,000 clones, approximately 90% of them found once; the top ten carry around 0.88%. This chain uses TRBV19 with TRBJ2-1; a possible D gene is TRBD2 (6 bases). The sequence was collected from a man aged 30-40 years with acute or convalescent COVID-19. The specimen was peripheral blood. CDR3 coding DNA: TGTGCCAGTAGTGCGACTAGTTCCTACAATGAGCAGTTCTTC. Amino acid sequence: CASSATSSYNEQFF. The full variable domain, in which reference TRBV19 and TRBJ2-1 provide the parts outside the CDR3, is DGGITQSPKYLFRKEGQNVTLSCEQNLNHDAMYWYRQDPGQGLRLIYYSQIVNDFQKGDIAEGYSVSREKKESFPLTVTSAQKNPTAFYLCASSATSSYNEQFFGPGTRLTVL.